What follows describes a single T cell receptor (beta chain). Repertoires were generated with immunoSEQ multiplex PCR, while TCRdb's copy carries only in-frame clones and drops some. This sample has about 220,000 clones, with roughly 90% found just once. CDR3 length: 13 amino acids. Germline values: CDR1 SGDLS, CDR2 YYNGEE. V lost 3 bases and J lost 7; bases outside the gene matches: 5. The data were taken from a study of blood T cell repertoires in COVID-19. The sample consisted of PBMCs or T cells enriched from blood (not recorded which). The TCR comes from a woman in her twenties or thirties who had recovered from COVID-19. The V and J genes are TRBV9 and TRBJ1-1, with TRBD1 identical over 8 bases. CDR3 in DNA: TGTGCCAGCAGCGGCGGGACAGGAGGTGAAGCTTTCTTT. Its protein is CASSGGTGGEAFF.